The subject of this entry is one TCR beta chain. Relative to the germline gene, one junction end is altered; a read error may explain this. Other DNA sequences in the same sample also yield this CDR3. The data belong to a study of cytomegalovirus exposure and HLA in healthy donors. For the study at large: HLA-typed donors were the source of about 85 million unique TCRs, which an early data release held.

In germline, CDR1 is SGHVS, CDR2 FQNEAQ. This CDR3 spans 17 amino acids. PCR primers comprised 60 Vbeta and 13 Jbeta primers. The assay was immunoSEQ multiplex PCR, and TCRdb's table has in-frame clones only and misses some. The table lists about 120,000 clones, about four fifths of them singletons. Healthy bone marrow donors made up the cohort. The sequencing sample was made of PBMCs. The origin of this receptor is a young man in good health and CMV-seropositive. The chain is built from TRBV7-8 and TRBJ2-7; 14 bases are shared with TRBD2. The chain's CDR3 is CASSYGTSGGLSYEQYF. The CDR3 DNA sequence: TGTGCCAGCAGCTATGGGACTAGCGGGGGCCTCTCCTATGAGCAGTACTTC.